One sample yielded the 5 T cell receptor beta chains listed below, sequenced in a study of metastatic and nonmetastatic thyroid tumors. TCRdb re-called clones via MiXCR from the PCR reads. The repertoire includes 30,000 to 45,000 clones, less than 25% of them detected once, and 15% to 17% sits in the top ten. Thyroid surgery was performed in patients who had received no treatment beforehand. The specimen sequenced was blood. The receptors stem from a female donor with papillary thyroid cancer or a benign thyroid nodule (not recorded which). Some clones in this sample may be carry-over from other donors' samples.

This clone occurred many times. The chain employs TRBV7-6 and TRBJ2-2; 7 bases fit TRBD2. Per the germline V gene, CDR1 is SGHVS and CDR2 is FNYEAQ. The CDR3 consists of 17 residues. Trimming removed 5 bases from V and 0 bases from J; junction bases left unmatched: 9. CDR3 sequence: CASSPQLATANTGELFF. The CDR3 bases are TGTGCCAGCAGCCCGCAACTAGCGACCGCGAACACCGGGGAGCTGTTTTTT. Using reference TRBV7-6 and TRBJ2-2 for the parts outside the CDR3, the full variable domain is GAGVSQSPRYKVTKRGQDVALRCDPISGHVSLYWYRQALGQGPEFLTYFNYEAQQDKSGLPNDRFSAERPEGSISTLTIQRTEQRDSAMYRCASSPQLATANTGELFFGEGSRLTVL.

The table lists this clone with a few counts. CDR3 loop: CASSVPSSPLHF. The CDR3 region has the DNA TGTGCCAGCAGTGTCCCCTCCTCACCCCTCCACTTT. The chain links TRBV12-3 or TRBV12-4 to TRBJ1-6; unclear D gene. Trimming pared 5 bases from V and 10 bases from J, leaving 9 bases between. The CDR3 is made up of 12 amino acids.

This clone was detected ten times or more. This chain uses TRBV7-9 with TRBJ2-5, with D possibly matching TRBD1 (5 bases). Per germline, CDR1 SEHNR and CDR2 FQNEAQ (reference sequence). Trimming stripped 2 bases from V and 4 bases from J, with 11 bases between. CDR3 size: 14 residues. The CDR3 DNA reads as TGTGCCAGCAGCTTACCTAGGGGCTCAGAGACCCAGTACTTC. Residues: CASSLPRGSETQYF.

This clone showed up just a few times. The final CDR3 position lacks the conserved phenylalanine or tryptophan, pointing to a likely read error. The rearrangement links TRBV6-1 to TRBJ1-6, with D unclear. The CDR3 length is 15 residues. The V gene's germline CDR1 is MNHNS and CDR2 SASEGT. V dropped 6 bases and J dropped 4 bases, with 13 bases sitting between them. CDR3 protein: CASRKAGAYNSPLHS. Here the CDR3 DNA reads TGTGCCAGCAGGAAGGCGGGCGCATATAATTCACCCCTCCACTCT.

This clone has a handful of counts. V and J are TRBV6-2 or TRBV6-3 and TRBJ2-1; D is perhaps TRBD2 (6 bases). In germline, CDR1 is MNHEY, CDR2 SVGEGT. The V and J ends lost 2 bases and 5 bases respectively, with 10 bases between them. The CDR3 extends over 14 amino acids. Here the CDR3 reads CASSYVAGHNEQFF. CDR3 nucleotide sequence: TGTGCCAGCAGTTACGTGGCGGGGCACAATGAGCAGTTCTTC.